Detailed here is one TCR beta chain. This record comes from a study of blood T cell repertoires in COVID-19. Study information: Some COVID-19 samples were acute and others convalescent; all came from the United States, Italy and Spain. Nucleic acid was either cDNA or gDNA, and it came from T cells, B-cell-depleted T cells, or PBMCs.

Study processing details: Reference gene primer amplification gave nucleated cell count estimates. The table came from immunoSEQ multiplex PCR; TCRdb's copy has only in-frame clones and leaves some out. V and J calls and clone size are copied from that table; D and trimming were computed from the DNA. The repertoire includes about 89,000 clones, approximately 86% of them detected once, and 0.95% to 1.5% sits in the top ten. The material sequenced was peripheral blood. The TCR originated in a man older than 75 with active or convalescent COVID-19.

CDR3: CASSESAGNEQFF. CDR3 sequence (DNA): TGTGCCAGCAGCGAATCAGCGGGGAATGAGCAGTTCTTC. The rearrangement uses TRBV9 and TRBJ2-1; 7 bases are shared with TRBD2. The V and J ends lost 3 bases and 7 bases, in that order; junction bases with no gene match: 4. The CDR3 is made up of 13 amino acids. CDR1 and CDR2 (germline): SGDLS, YYNGEE.